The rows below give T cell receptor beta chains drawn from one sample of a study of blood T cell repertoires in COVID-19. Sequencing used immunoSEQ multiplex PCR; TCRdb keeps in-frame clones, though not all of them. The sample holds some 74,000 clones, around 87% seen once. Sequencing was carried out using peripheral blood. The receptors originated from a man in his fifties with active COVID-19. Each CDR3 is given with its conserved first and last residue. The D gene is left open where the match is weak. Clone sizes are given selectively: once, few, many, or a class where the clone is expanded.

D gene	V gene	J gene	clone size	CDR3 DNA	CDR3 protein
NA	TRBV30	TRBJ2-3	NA	TGTGCCTGGAGTGGGGCAGGTCGCTCTAGCACAGATACGCAGTATTTT	CAWSGAGRSSTDTQYF
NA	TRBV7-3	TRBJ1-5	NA	TGTGCCAGCAGCTTAGGGGGGAATAGCAATCAGCCCCAGCATTTT	CASSLGGNSNQPQHF
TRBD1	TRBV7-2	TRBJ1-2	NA	TGTGCCAGCAGCTTAGCTCCGTACCGGGACAGGGGGAACTATGGCTACACCTTC	CASSLAPYRDRGNYGYTF
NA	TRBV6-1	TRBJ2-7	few	TGTGCCAGCAGTGAAGCGGGGTCTTCGGGGATTAGGGAGCAGTACTTC	CASSEAGSSGIREQYF
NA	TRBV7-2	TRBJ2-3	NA	TGTGCCAGCAGCTTAGGAGACTCAGATACGCAGTATTTT	CASSLGDSDTQYF
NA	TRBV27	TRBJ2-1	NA	TGTGCCAGCAGTTTAAGGGGAAATGAGCAGTTCTTC	CASSLRGNEQFF
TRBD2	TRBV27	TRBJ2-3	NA	TGTGCCAGCACTGGGGTAGCGGGAGGTCCAGATACGCAGTATTTT	CASTGVAGGPDTQYF
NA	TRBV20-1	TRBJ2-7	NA	TGCAGTGCTAGTCGGGACACCATTCCCTACGAGCAGTACTTC	CSASRDTIPYEQYF
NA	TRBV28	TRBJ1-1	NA	TGTGCCAGCAGTCTGGACAGAGGGATGAACACTGAAGCTTTCTTT	CASSLDRGMNTEAFF
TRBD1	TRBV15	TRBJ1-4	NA	TGTGCCACCAGCAGAGATGGGACAGGCGAGAGTTCAACTAATGAAAAACTGTTTTTT	CATSRDGTGESSTNEKLFF
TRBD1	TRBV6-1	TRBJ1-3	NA	TGTGCCAGCAGTGTCCCGGACAGGGGGCGGTTAAACACCATATATTTT	CASSVPDRGRLNTIYF
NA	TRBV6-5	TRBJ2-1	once	TGTGCCAGCAGTTATAGTTGGGTTCGGGGTTCGGAGCAGTTCTTC	CASSYSWVRGSEQFF
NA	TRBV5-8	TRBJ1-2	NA	TGTGCCAGCAGCCTGGACAGTTGGGTCTACACCTTC	CASSLDSWVYTF
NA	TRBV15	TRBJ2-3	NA	TGTGCCACCAGCAGAGGAACCTACTCTAGCACAGATACGCAGTATTTT	CATSRGTYSSTDTQYF
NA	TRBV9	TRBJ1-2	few	TGTGCCAGCAGCGAACAGGGAGAGAGTGGCTACACCTTC	CASSEQGESGYTF
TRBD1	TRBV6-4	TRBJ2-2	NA	TGTGCCAGCAGTGCCTGGACAGGCTCGAACACCGGGGAGCTGTTTTTT	CASSAWTGSNTGELFF
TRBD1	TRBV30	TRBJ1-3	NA	TGTGCCTGGAGTCAGACAGGGTCTGGAAACACCATATATTTT	CAWSQTGSGNTIYF
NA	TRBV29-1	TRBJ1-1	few	TGCAGCGGCCTTTCCCCGGCGGGGAACACTGAAGCTTTCTTT	CSGLSPAGNTEAFF
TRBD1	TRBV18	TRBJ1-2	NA	TGTGCCAGCTCAAGACAGGGGGCGGATGGCTACACCTTC	CASSRQGADGYTF
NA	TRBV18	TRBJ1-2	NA	TGTGCCAGCTCGCAGACAGATAACTATGGCTACACCTTC	CASSQTDNYGYTF